The clone carrying this T cell receptor beta chain was detected only a few times. Germline CDR1 and CDR2: MNHEY and SMNVEV (reference sequence). V lost 5 bases and J lost 3; bases outside the gene matches: 5. This CDR3 is built from 14 residues. This entry is derived from a study of T cell changes during pregnancy in multiple sclerosis. Profiling relied on immunoSEQ multiplex PCR, and the TCRdb table lists in-frame clones only, not all of them. This table has just under 65,000 clones, roughly 91% appearing once. The TCR comes from a female donor in good health, enrolled as a control in a pregnancy study. The sample here was peripheral blood, taken after pregnancy. The V gene is TRBV27, the J gene TRBJ1-1, with 8 nucleotides matching TRBD1. This chain's CDR3 is CASSILDRDTEAFF. The CDR3 DNA is TGTGCCAGCAGTATCCTGGACAGGGACACTGAAGCTTTCTTT.